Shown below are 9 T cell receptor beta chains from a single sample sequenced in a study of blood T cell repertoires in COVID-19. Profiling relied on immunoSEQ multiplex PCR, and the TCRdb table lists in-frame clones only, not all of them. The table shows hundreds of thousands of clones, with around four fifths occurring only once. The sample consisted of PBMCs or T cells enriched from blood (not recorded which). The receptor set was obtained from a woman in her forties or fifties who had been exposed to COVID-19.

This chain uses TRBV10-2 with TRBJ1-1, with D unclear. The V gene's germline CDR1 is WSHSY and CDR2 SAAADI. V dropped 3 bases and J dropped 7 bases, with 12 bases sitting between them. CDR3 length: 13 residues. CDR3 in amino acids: CASSEKSPLEAFF. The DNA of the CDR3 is TGCGCCAGCAGTGAAAAGAGCCCCCTTGAAGCTTTCTTT.

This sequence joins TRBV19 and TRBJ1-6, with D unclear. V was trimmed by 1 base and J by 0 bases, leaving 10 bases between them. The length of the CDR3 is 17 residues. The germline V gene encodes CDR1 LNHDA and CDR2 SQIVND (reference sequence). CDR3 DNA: TGTGCCAGTAGTATAGCCAGTCGGGGCTCCTATAATTCACCCCTCCACTTT. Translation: CASSIASRGSYNSPLHF.

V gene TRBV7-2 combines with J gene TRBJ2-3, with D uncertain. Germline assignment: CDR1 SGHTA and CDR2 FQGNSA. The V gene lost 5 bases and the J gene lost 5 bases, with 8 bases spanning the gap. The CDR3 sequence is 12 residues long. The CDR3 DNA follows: TGTGCCAGCAGCCCTACAGTAGATACGCAGTATTTT. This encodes CASSPTVDTQYF.

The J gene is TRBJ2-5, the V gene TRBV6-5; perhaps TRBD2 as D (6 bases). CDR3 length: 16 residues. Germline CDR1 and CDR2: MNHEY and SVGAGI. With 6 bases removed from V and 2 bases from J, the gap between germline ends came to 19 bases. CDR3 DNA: TGTGCCAGCAGCTACCCTAGCGAGCCAAAGCAAGAGACCCAGTACTTC. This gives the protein CASSYPSEPKQETQYF.

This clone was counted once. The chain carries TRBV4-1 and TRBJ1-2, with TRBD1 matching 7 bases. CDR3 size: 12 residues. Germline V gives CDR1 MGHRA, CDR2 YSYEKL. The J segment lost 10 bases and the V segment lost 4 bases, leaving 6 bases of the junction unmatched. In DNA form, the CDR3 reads TGCGCCAGCAGCCCCGACAGGGTCGACTACACCTTC. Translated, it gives CASSPDRVDYTF.

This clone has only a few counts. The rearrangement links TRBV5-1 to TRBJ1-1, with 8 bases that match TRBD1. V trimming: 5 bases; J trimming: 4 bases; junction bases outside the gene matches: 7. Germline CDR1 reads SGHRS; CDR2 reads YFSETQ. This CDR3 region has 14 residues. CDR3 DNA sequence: TGCGCCAGCAGGGAGACAGGGGCCCGCACTGAAGCTTTCTTT. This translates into CASRETGARTEAFF.

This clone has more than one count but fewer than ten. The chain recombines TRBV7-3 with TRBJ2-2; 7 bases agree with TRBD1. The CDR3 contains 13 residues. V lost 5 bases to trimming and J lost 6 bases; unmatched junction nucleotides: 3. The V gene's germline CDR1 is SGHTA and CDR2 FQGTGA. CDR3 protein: CASSRQGPGELFF. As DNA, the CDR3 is TGTGCCAGCAGCCGACAGGGTCCCGGGGAGCTGTTTTTT.

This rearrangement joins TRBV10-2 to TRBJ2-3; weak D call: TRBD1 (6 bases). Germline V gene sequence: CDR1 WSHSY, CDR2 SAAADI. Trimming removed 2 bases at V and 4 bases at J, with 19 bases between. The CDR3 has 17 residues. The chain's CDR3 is CASSEDLFGRGADTQYF. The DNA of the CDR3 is TGCGCCAGCAGTGAGGATCTGTTTGGCAGGGGAGCAGATACGCAGTATTTT.

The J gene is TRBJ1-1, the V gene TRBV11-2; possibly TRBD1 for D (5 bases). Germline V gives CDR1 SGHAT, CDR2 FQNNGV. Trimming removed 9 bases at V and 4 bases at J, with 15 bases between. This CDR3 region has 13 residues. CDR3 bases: TGTGCCAGTTCCCCTCAGACAGCCACTGAAGCTTTCTTT. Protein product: CASSPQTATEAFF.